This T cell receptor beta chain was retrieved from a study of shared clonotypes between healthy human individuals. Study-level information: Per donor, CD8 memory used one plate, CD8 naive used two, CD4 memory used three and CD4 naive used three. Findings and limits, study-wide: Generation probability values for non-shared clonotypes were lower than those for clonotypes shared by all four donors.

As to this clone: No antigen is known for it.

Only in-frame clones appear in the TCRdb table, and some are missing; sequencing was by immunoSEQ multiplex PCR. This table has under 1,900,000 clones, around 98.5% appearing once. Germline lookup yields CDR1 LNHDA and CDR2 SQIVND (reference sequence). Deletions cut 2 bases from V and 5 bases from J, with 16 bases between. The CDR3 extends over 15 amino acids. The rearrangement links TRBV19 to TRBJ2-7; possibly TRBD1 for D (6 bases). What was sequenced was naive CD4+ T cells sorted from blood. The subset here: CD45RA+ positively selected. The TCR was taken from a man younger than 40 in good health. This chain's CDR3 is CASSIYQGSGNEQYF. The CDR3 nucleotides are TGTGCCAGTAGTATATATCAGGGGTCAGGAAACGAGCAGTACTTC.